This T cell receptor beta chain was identified during a study of cytomegalovirus exposure and HLA in healthy donors. In the study overall: Genotyping showed 70% to 90% of 300 to 450 donors falling in the Caucasian-associated ancestry cluster. Study-wide results and caveats: Accurate predictions that matched the HLA-A and HLA-B alleles of most subjects were reportedly made from TCR beta sequences.

Primers: 60 Vbeta forward and 13 Jbeta reverse. The table came from immunoSEQ multiplex PCR; TCRdb's copy has only in-frame clones and leaves some out. The repertoire consists of 85,000 to 130,000 clones, with about 75% occurring once and the leading ten covering more than 2.5%. A remark on this clone: The antigen remains unidentified.

The sequencing sample was made of PBMCs. The TCR originated in a male donor in good health and CMV-seropositive.

CDR3 in DNA: TGTGCCAGTAGCCAGGCTCTGGCTTATAACACTGAAGCTTTCTTT. It encodes CASSQALAYNTEAFF. The rearrangement uses TRBV19 and TRBJ1-1; the D is unclear. The length of the CDR3 is 15 residues. Trimming pared 6 bases from V and 2 bases from J, leaving 16 bases between. The germline CDR1 and CDR2 sequences are LNHDA and SQIVND (reference sequence).